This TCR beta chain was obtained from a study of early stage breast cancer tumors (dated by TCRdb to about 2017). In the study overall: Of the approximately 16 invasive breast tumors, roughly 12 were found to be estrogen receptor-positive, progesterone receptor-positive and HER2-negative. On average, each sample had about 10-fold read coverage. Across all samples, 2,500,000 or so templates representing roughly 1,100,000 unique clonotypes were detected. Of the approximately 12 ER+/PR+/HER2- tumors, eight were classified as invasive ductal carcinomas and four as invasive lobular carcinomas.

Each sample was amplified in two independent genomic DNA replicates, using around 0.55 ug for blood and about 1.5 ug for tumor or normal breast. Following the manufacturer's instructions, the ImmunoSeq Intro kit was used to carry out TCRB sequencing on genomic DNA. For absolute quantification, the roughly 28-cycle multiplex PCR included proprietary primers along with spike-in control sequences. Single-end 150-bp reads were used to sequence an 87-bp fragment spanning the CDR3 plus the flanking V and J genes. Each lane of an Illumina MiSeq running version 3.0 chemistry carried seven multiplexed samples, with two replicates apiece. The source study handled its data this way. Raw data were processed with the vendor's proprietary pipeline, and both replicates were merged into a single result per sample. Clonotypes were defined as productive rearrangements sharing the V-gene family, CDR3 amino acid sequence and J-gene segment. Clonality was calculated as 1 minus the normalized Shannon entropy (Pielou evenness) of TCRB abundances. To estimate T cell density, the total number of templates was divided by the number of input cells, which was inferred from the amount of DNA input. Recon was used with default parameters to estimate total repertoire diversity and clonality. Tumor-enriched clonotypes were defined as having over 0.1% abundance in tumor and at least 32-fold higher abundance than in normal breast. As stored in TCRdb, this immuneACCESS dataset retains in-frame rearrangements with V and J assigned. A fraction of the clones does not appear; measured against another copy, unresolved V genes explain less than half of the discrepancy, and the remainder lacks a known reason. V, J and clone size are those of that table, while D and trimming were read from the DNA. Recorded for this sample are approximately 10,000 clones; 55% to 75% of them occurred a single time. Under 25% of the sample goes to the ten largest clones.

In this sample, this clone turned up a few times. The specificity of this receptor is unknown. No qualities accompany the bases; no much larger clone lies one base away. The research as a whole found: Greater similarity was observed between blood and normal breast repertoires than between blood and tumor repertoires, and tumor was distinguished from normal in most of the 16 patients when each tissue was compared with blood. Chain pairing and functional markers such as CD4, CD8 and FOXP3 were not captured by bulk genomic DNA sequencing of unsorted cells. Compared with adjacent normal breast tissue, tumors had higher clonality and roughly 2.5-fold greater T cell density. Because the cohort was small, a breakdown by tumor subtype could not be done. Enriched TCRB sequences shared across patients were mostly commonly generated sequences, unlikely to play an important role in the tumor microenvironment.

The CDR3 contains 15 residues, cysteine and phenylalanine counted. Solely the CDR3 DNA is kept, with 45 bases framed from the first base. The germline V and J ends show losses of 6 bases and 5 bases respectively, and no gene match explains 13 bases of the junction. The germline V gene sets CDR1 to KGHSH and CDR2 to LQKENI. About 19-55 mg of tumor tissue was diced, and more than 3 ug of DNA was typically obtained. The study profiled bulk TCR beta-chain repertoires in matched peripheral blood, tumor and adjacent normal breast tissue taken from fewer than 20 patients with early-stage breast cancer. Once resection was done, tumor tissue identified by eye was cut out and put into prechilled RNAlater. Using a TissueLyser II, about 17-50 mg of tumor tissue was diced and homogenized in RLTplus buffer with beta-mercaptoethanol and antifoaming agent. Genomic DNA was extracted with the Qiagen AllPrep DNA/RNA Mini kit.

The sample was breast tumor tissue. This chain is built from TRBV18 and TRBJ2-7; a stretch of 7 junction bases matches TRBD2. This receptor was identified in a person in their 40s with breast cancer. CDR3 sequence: CASSLSRAGKDEQYF. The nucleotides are TGTGCCAGCTCCCTTTCTAGAGCGGGAAAGGACGAGCAGTACTTC.